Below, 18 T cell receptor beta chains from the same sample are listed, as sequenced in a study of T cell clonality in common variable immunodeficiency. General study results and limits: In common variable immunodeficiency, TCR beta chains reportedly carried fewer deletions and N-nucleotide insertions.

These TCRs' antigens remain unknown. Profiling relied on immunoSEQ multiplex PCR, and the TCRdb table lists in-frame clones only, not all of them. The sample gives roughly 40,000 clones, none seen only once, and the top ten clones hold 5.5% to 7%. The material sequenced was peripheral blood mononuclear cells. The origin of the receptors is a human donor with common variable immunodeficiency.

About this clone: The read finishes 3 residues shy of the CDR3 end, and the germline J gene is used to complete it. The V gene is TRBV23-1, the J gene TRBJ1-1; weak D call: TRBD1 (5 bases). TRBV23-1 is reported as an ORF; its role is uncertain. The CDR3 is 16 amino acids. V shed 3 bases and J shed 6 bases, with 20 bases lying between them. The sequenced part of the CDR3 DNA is TGCGCCAGCAGTCACCCCGAGCCAGGGATCCAACCTGAA. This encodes CASSHPEPGIQPE. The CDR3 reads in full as CASSHPEPGIQPEAFF.

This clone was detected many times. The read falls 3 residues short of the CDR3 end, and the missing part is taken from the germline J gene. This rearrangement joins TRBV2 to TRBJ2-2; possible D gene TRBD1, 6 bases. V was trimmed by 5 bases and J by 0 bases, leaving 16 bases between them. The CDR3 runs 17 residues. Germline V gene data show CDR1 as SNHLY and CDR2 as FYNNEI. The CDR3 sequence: CASSPSQGDANTGELFF. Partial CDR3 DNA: TGTGCCAGCAGTCCTTCACAGGGAGACGCGAACACCGGGGAG.

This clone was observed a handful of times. CDR3 bases read: TGCAGCCACTCGGGGACTAGCGGGGGGGCCGTCTTTTGGAATGAG. Translated, it gives CSHSGTSGGAVFWNE. The full CDR3 protein reads CSHSGTSGGAVFWNEQFF. V and J are TRBV29-1 and TRBJ2-1; 16 nucleotides match TRBD2. The read terminates 3 residues before the CDR3 end, so the remaining end is supplied by the germline J gene. The CDR3 covers 18 residues. Germline assignment: CDR1 SQVTM and CDR2 ANQGSEA. V shed 8 bases and J 7 bases; nucleotides not matched to a gene: 17.

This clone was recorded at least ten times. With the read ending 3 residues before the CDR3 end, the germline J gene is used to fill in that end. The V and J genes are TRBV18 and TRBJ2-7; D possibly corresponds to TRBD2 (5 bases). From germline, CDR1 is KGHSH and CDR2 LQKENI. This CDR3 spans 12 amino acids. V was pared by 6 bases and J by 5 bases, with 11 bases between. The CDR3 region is CASSVSGDEQYF. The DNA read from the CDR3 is TGTGCCAGCTCCGTCTCCGGGGACGAG.

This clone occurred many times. CDR3 DNA (partial): TGTGCCAGCTCCCCGGGACAGGGGATCTCTGGGGCCAACGTC. This gives the protein CASSPGQGISGANV. The full CDR3 reads CASSPGQGISGANVLTF. This chain uses TRBV18 with TRBJ2-6, with TRBD1 identical over 10 bases. The sequenced fragment ends 3 residues before the CDR3 boundary, so the rest is inferred from the germline J gene. Germline CDR1 reads KGHSH; CDR2 reads LQKENI. The CDR3 loop spans 17 amino acids. After removal of 6 bases from V and 0 bases from J, the junction contained 5 bases not matched to a gene.

The CDR3 sequence: CASSATTDTQYF. The sequenced CDR3 bases are TGTGCCAGCAGCGCAACAACAGATACG. The rearrangement links TRBV11-3 to TRBJ2-3; D remains unclear. The CDR3 end is not reached by the read, which stops 3 residues before it; the germline J gene fills it in. The germline gives CDR1 SGHNT, CDR2 YENEEA. The CDR3 runs to 12 residues. V gave up 5 bases and J gave up 3 bases, with 6 bases separating them.

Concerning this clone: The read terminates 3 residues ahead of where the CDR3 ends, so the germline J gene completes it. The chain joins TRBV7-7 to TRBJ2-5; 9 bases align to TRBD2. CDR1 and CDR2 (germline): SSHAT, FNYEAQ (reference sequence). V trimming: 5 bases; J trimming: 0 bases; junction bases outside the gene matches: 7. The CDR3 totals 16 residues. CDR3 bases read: TGTGCCAGCAGCAGTAGCGGGGGCTTCAACCAAGAGACC. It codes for CASSSSGGFNQET. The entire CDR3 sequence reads CASSSSGGFNQETQYF.

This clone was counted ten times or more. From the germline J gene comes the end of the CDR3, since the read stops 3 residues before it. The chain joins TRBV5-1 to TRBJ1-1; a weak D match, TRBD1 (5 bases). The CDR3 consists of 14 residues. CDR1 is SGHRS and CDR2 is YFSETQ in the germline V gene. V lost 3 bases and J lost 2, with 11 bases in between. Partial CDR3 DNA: TGCGCCAGCAGCTCTAGGGGCTACAACACTGAA. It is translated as CASSSRGYNTE. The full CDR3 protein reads CASSSRGYNTEAFF.

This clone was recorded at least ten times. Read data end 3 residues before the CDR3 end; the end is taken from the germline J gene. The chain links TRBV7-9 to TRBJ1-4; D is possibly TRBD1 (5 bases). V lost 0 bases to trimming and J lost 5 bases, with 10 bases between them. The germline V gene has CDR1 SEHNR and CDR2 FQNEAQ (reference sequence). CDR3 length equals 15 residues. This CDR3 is CASSLAAGPNEKLFF. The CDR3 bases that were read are TGTGCCAGCAGCTTAGCCGCAGGGCCCAATGAAAAA.

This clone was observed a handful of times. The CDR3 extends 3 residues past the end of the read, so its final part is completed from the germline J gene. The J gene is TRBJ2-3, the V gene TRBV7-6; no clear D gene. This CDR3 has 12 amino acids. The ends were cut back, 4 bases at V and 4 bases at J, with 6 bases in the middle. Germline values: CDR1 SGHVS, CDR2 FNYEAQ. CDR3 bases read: TGTGCCAGCAGCTCCCGTGCAGATACG. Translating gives CASSSRADT. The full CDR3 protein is CASSSRADTQYF. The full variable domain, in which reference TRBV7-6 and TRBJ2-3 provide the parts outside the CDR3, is GAGVSQSPRYKVTKRGQDVALRCDPISGHVSLYWYRQALGQGPEFLTYFNYEAQQDKSGLPNDRFSAERPEGSISTLTIQRTEQRDSAMYRCASSSRADTQYFGPGTRLTVL.

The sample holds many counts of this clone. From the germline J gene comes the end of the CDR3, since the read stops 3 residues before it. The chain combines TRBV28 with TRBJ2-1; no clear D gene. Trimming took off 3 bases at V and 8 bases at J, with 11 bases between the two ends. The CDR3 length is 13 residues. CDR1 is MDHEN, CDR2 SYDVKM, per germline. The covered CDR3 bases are TGTGCCAGCAGTTTCCTCCGCGGCGATGAG. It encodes CASSFLRGDE. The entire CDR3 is CASSFLRGDEQFF.

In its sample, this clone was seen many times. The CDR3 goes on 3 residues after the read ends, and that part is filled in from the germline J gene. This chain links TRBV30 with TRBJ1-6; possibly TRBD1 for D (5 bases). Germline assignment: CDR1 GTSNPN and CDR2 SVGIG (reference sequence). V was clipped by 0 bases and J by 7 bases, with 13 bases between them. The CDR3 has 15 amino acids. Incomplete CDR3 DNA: TGTGCCTGGAGTGTAGTGGGGGGAGGCAATTCACCC. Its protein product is CAWSVVGGGNSP. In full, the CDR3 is CAWSVVGGGNSPLHF.

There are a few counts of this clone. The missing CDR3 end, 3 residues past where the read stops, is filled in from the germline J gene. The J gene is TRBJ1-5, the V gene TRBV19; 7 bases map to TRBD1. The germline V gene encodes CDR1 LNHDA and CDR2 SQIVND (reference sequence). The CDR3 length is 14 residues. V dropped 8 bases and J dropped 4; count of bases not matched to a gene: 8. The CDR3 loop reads CASSPGQQNQPQHF. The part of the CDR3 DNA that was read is TGTGCCAGTTCTCCGGGACAGCAGAATCAGCCC.

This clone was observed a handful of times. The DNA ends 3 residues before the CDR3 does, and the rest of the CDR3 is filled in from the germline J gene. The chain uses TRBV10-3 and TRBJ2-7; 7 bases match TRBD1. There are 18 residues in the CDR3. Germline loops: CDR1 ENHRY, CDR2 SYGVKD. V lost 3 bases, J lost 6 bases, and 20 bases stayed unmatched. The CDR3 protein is CAISDFWDSRLSSAEQYF. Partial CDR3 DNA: TGTGCCATCAGTGACTTCTGGGACAGTCGACTATCCTCCGCCGAG.

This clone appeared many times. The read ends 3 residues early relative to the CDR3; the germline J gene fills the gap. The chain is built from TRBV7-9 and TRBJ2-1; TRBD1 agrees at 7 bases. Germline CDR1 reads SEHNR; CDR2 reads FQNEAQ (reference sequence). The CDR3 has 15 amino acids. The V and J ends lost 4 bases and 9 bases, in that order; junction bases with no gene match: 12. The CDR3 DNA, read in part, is TGTGCCAGCAGCTCCCCCTCCCTGACAGGGATTGAG. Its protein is CASSSPSLTGIE. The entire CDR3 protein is CASSSPSLTGIEQFF.

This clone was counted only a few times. The sequenced CDR3 bases are TGTGCCAGCAGCTTGGGGGGGCGAGATGGC. Translation: CASSLGGRDG. The full CDR3 protein reads CASSLGGRDGYTF. The chain recombines TRBV5-6 with TRBJ1-2; a possible D gene is TRBD1 (6 bases). The CDR3 end lies 3 residues beyond the end of the read and is filled in from the germline J gene. Per the germline V gene, CDR1 is SGHDT and CDR2 is YYEEEE. The CDR3 contains 13 residues. Trimming took 0 bases from V and 6 from J, leaving 9 bases between them.

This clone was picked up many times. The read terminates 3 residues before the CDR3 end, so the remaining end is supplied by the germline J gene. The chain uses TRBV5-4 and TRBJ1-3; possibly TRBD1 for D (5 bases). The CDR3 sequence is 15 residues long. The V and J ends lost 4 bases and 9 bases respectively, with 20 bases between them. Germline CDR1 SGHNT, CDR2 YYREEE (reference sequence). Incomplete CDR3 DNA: TGTGCCAGCAGCCCTAGCGGGGGAGCACTAGGCACC. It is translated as CASSPSGGALGT. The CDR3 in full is CASSPSGGALGTIYF.

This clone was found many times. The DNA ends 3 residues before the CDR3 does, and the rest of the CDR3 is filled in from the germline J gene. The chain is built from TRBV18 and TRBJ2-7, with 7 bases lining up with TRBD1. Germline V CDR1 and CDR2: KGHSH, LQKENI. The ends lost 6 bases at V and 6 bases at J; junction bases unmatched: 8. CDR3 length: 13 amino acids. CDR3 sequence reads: CASSETGWGEQYF. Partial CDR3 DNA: TGTGCCAGCTCCGAGACAGGGTGGGGCGAG.